This T cell receptor beta chain was captured in a study of T-cell reconstitution after alpha-beta-depleted transplantation in children. This clonotype was detected a few times. Its target is unknown. Overall study findings and caveats: Several hundred expanded graft clones reportedly gave rise to the alpha-beta T cells present about two months after transplant. T-cell counts and diversity at one year following transplant were attributed mainly to newly produced T cells.

Trimming cost V 1 base and J 4 bases; bases outside gene matches: 7. The CDR3 runs 14 residues. CDR1 is SQVTM and CDR2 is ANQGSEA in the germline V gene. Unique molecular identifiers were incorporated during preparation of the TCRbeta library. TCRdb processed the PCR reads anew with MiXCR; each CDR3 protein has one entry. The data hold roughly 400,000 distinct CDR3 sequences, with about 45% observed a single time. The rearrangement joins TRBV29-1 to TRBJ2-7, with 7 positions matching TRBD1. The sequences come from PBMCs, collected before TCRalphabeta/CD19-depleted stem cell transplant. The source of this sequence is a girl aged 2-9 years with aplastic anemia, due to receive a stem cell transplant. The CDR3 DNA is TGCAGCGTTGAAGGCCATGGACAGGAATACGAGCAGTACTTC. This encodes CSVEGHGQEYEQYF.